This entry lists 22 T cell receptor beta chains sequenced from one sample in a study of shared clonotypes between healthy human individuals. The repertoire was sequenced with immunoSEQ multiplex PCR; TCRdb's copy has only in-frame clones and lacks some. The sample holds some 2 million clones, about 95% seen once. Sequencing was carried out using naive CD4+ T cells sorted from blood. The subset denotes: CD45RA+ positively selected. These receptors all come from a man aged 18 to 35 in good health.

This clone was recorded only once. This chain connects TRBV25-1 to TRBJ1-1; 10 bases fit TRBD1. The CDR3 loop spans 15 amino acids. Germline CDR1 MGHDK, CDR2 SYGVNS. Losses at the gene ends were 6 bases for V and 1 base for J; bases not matched to a gene: 5. The CDR3 nucleotides are TGTGCCAGCAGCCGGACAGGGGGATGGAACACTGAAGCTTTCTTT. Amino acid sequence: CASSRTGGWNTEAFF.

The chain uses TRBV30 and TRBJ2-7; D remains ambiguous. Looked up from germline, CDR1 is GTSNPN and CDR2 is SVGIG (reference sequence). CDR3 size: 11 residues. The CDR3, as DNA: TGTGCACCGTCCCGGGTATACGAGCAGTACTTC. It specifies CAPSRVYEQYF.

The chain carries TRBV4-3 and TRBJ2-7, with D maybe TRBD1 (5 bases). Germline V gene sequence: CDR1 LGHNA, CDR2 YSLEER. V was cut by 2 bases and J by 3 bases, with 14 bases left in between. CDR3 length: 15 residues. The CDR3 DNA sequence: TGCGCCAGCAGCCAAACTTGGGGTGGACACTACGAGCAGTACTTC. It translates to CASSQTWGGHYEQYF.

The chain joins TRBV10-3 to TRBJ2-1, with 10 nucleotides matching TRBD2. V trimming: 3 bases; J trimming: 4 bases; junction bases outside the gene matches: 6. Germline assignment: CDR1 ENHRY and CDR2 SYGVKD. The CDR3 has 16 amino acids. The CDR3 nucleotides are TGTGCCATCAGTGACCTAGCGGGAGTTATTTACAATGAGCAGTTCTTC. Amino acids: CAISDLAGVIYNEQFF.

This rearrangement joins TRBV5-6 to TRBJ1-3; maybe TRBD1 (6 bases). CDR3 length: 16 residues. Trimming took off 0 bases at V and 4 bases at J, with 14 bases between the two ends. CDR1 SGHDT and CDR2 YYEEEE come from the germline V gene. The CDR3 DNA reads as TGTGCCAGCAGCTTGGCCAAGGGGGTTAAAGGAAACACCATATATTTT. Its translation: CASSLAKGVKGNTIYF.

This clone was found many times. This sample includes further DNA sequences coding for the same CDR3. The rearrangement links TRBV2 to TRBJ2-2, with D tentatively TRBD2 (5 bases). Germline assignment: CDR1 SNHLY and CDR2 FYNNEI. The CDR3 runs to 16 residues. With 2 bases removed from V and 5 bases from J, the gap between germline ends came to 15 bases. CDR3 region: CASSERSGSWTGELFF. CDR3 nucleotides: TGTGCCAGCAGTGAACGGTCGGGATCCTGGACCGGGGAGCTGTTTTTT.

The rearrangement uses TRBV2 and TRBJ2-2, with 10 bases that match TRBD1. This CDR3 region has 18 residues. With V trimmed by 3 bases and J by 7 bases, 14 bases remained unmatched. Looked up from germline, CDR1 is SNHLY and CDR2 is FYNNEI. CDR3 protein: CASSDSRPRQGAVGELFF. The DNA for the CDR3 is TGTGCCAGCAGTGACTCTCGCCCCAGACAGGGGGCGGTCGGGGAGCTGTTTTTT.

The chain has TRBV6-5 and TRBJ1-2, with 8 bases fitting TRBD1. This CDR3 region has 15 residues. In germline, CDR1 is MNHEY, CDR2 SVGAGI. The J segment lost 0 bases and the V segment lost 5 bases, leaving 5 bases of the junction unmatched. CDR3 DNA: TGTGCCAGCAGTAGACAGGGGCACCCTAACTATGGCTACACCTTC. It specifies CASSRQGHPNYGYTF.

The V and J genes are TRBV4-3 and TRBJ2-7, with 8 bases matching TRBD1. The CDR3 is 14 residues long. Germline V gene sequence: CDR1 LGHNA, CDR2 YSLEER. The V gene end was trimmed by 4 bases and the J gene end by 3 bases; junction bases not matched to a gene: 5. CDR3 in amino acids: CASSLQGGSYEQYF. CDR3 coding DNA: TGCGCCAGCAGCCTACAGGGGGGAAGCTACGAGCAGTACTTC.

The table lists this clone with a count of one. This sequence joins TRBV29-1 and TRBJ2-3; TRBD2 matches 10 bases. The J segment lost 4 bases and the V segment lost 7 bases, leaving 11 bases of the junction unmatched. Germline assignment: CDR1 SQVTM and CDR2 ANQGSEA. This CDR3 spans 15 amino acids. The CDR3 nucleotides read TGCAGCGCCTCCGCTAGCGGGAGTGGAGCAGATACGCAGTATTTT. This codes for CSASASGSGADTQYF.

The gene calls are TRBV5-1 and TRBJ2-1; no reliable D call. CDR3 length equals 13 residues. In germline, CDR1 is SGHRS, CDR2 YFSETQ. V lost 4 bases, J lost 4 bases, and 9 bases lay in between. This CDR3 is CASSPTAYNEQFF. The CDR3 nucleotides read TGCGCCAGCAGCCCTACTGCTTACAATGAGCAGTTCTTC.

This rearrangement joins TRBV7-6 to TRBJ2-7, with D unresolved. The CDR3 has 13 amino acids. Trimming removed 5 bases from V and 3 bases from J, with 11 bases in between. Per the germline V gene, CDR1 is SGHVS and CDR2 is FNYEAQ. Here the CDR3 DNA reads TGTGCCAGCAGCCGCCTTCGTGGCTACGAGCAGTACTTC. Encoded protein: CASSRLRGYEQYF.

A note on this clone: This CDR3 is also generated by other DNA sequences in the sample. The rearrangement joins TRBV10-3 to TRBJ2-2; the match to TRBD1 covers 8 bases. V was clipped by 7 bases and J by 3 bases; unmatched bases: 4. The CDR3 length is 14 residues. Germline CDR1 ENHRY, CDR2 SYGVKD. This CDR3 is CAITQGADTGELFF. Here the CDR3 DNA reads TGTGCCATCACGCAGGGGGCGGACACCGGGGAGCTGTTTTTT.

CDR3 residues: CASRRVETEAFF. CDR3 in DNA: TGTGCCAGCAGAAGAGTTGAGACTGAAGCTTTCTTT. The chain is built from TRBV6-6 and TRBJ1-1, with D unresolved. Germline CDR1 MNHNY, CDR2 SVGAGI (reference sequence). Trimming pared 6 bases from V and 5 bases from J, leaving 10 bases between. This CDR3 contains 12 residues.

The chain employs TRBV2 and TRBJ1-3; possibly TRBD1 for D (6 bases). The CDR3 loop spans 14 amino acids. Germline loops: CDR1 SNHLY, CDR2 FYNNEI. Trimming cost V 8 bases and J 0 bases, with 11 bases left between them. This chain's CDR3 is CASVQGHSGNTIYF. CDR3 DNA sequence: TGTGCCAGCGTACAGGGTCACTCTGGAAACACCATATATTTT.

The rearrangement links TRBV30 to TRBJ2-5; 16 nucleotides align to TRBD2. Germline trimming cut 5 bases from V and 4 bases from J; bases unmatched to any gene: 10. The length of the CDR3 is 17 residues. The germline V gene has CDR1 GTSNPN and CDR2 SVGIG (reference sequence). The CDR3 coding sequence is TGTGCCTGGGGCCCAGGGACTAGCGGGGGGGCAGGAGAGACCCAGTACTTC. Residues: CAWGPGTSGGAGETQYF.

The V call is TRBV19, the J call TRBJ1-2; tentatively, D is TRBD1 (6 bases). V dropped 8 bases and J dropped 2 bases, with 9 bases sitting between them. The CDR3 sequence is 12 residues long. Germline-derived CDR1 and CDR2 are LNHDA and SQIVND (reference sequence). CDR3 sequence: CASAQGNYGYTF. CDR3 DNA sequence: TGTGCCAGTGCTCAGGGGAACTATGGCTACACCTTC.

This clone was recorded once. The CDR3 DNA reads TGTGCCATCAGTGTCGATAACACTGAAGCTTTCTTT. Translated: CAISVDNTEAFF. J is TRBJ1-1 and V is TRBV10-3; no clear D gene. V was clipped by 4 bases and J by 2 bases, with 5 bases between them. The length of the CDR3 is 12 residues. Germline CDR1 ENHRY, CDR2 SYGVKD.

The rearrangement joins TRBV7-3 to TRBJ2-2; D remains unclear. This CDR3 has 14 residues. Trimming cost V 5 bases and J 2 bases, with 9 bases left between them. Germline CDR1 SGHTA, CDR2 FQGTGA. The CDR3 reads CASSRKPNTGELFF. DNA for the CDR3: TGTGCCAGCAGCCGTAAACCTAACACCGGGGAGCTGTTTTTT.

The J gene is TRBJ1-3, the V gene TRBV5-6; D is ambiguous. Germline V CDR1 and CDR2: SGHDT, YYEEEE. CDR3 length: 13 amino acids. The V end lost 0 bases, the J end lost 4 bases, and 5 bases lay between the germline ends. Written as DNA, the CDR3 is TGTGCCAGCAGCTTGGCCAGGGGAAACACCATATATTTT. Encoded protein: CASSLARGNTIYF.

The chain joins TRBV5-1 to TRBJ2-7; the match to TRBD1 covers 8 bases. The J segment lost 3 bases and the V segment lost 2 bases, leaving 13 bases of the junction unmatched. Germline V gene lookup returns CDR1 SGHRS and CDR2 YFSETQ. This CDR3 is built from 17 residues. For the CDR3, the DNA is TGCGCCAGCAGCTTAATCCCCGGACAGGGAAGGGACTACGAGCAGTACTTC. As protein: CASSLIPGQGRDYEQYF.

The CDR3 region has the DNA TGTGCCACCAGCAGAGCTGGACAGGCCAGCTCCTACGAGCAGTACTTC. It translates to CATSRAGQASSYEQYF. The chain employs TRBV15 and TRBJ2-7; 7 nucleotides agree with TRBD1. CDR3 length: 16 residues. Germline V lookup: CDR1 LNHNV, CDR2 YYDKDF (reference sequence). Germline trimming cut 1 base from V and 0 bases from J; bases unmatched to any gene: 6. The whole variable domain, remainder taken from reference TRBV15 and TRBJ2-7, is DAMVIQNPRYQVTQFGKPVTLSCSQTLNHNVMYWYQQKSSQAPKLLFHYYDKDFNNEADTPDNFQSRRPNTSFCFLDIRSPGLGDTAMYLCATSRAGQASSYEQYFGPGTRLTVT.